Listed here is a single T cell receptor beta chain. Its antigen is as yet unknown. It may be a read error: a sequence one base away is much more abundant. The data stem from a study of response to subunit inactivated influenza vaccine. General study findings and limits: New T cells are recruited in small numbers by each seasonal influenza vaccination, according to the authors' suggestion.

The CDR3 runs to 13 residues. Germline CDR1 reads SGHTA; CDR2 reads FQGNSA. J gave up 10 bases and V 4 bases, and 6 bases lay outside the gene matches. Using its own MiXCR run on the RT-PCR reads, TCRdb lists one record per CDR3 protein. The sample lists roughly 180,000 distinct CDR3 sequences, around 9.2% occurring once. Sequenced here: non-naive T cells sorted from PBMCs, sampled on the day of vaccination. The receptor was isolated from a middle-aged man who received an inactivated influenza vaccine. V is TRBV7-2 and J is TRBJ1-1; 10 positions match TRBD1. The CDR3 DNA sequence: TGTGCCAGCAGCTCAGGGGACAGGGGTTCAGCTTTCTTT. It is translated as CASSSGDRGSAFF. Full variable domain (remainder filled in from reference TRBV7-2 and TRBJ1-1): GAGVSQSPSNKVTEKGKDVELRCDPISGHTALYWYRQSLGQGLEFLIYFQGNSAPDKSGLPSDRFSAERTGGSVSTLTIQRTQQEDSAVYLCASSSGDRGSAFFGQGTRLTVV.